These 9 T cell receptor beta chains originate from one sample sequenced in a study of T cell repertoires in cytomegalovirus infection. TCRdb recomputed calls from the reads with MiXCR, one row per CDR3 protein. Of some 110,000 distinct CDR3 sequences in the sample, about a tenth were seen once. What these receptors recognize is not known. Sequenced sample: PBMCs, sequenced either directly or after in vitro stimulation (not recorded which). All receptors derive from a human donor in good health (CMV status not recorded). Some clones in this sample may be carry-over from other donors' samples.

This clonotype was recorded many times. The rearrangement links TRBV7-6 to TRBJ2-7; D unresolved. V was clipped by 5 bases and J by 4 bases, with 15 bases between them. The CDR3 has 14 residues. Germline V gives CDR1 SGHVS, CDR2 FNYEAQ. The CDR3 region has the DNA TGTGCCAGCAGCCCCTCCGGCCGGAATTACGAGCAGTACTTC. The encoded protein is CASSPSGRNYEQYF.

This clonotype has ten or more counts. This chain connects TRBV6-2 or TRBV6-3 to TRBJ2-5; a possible D gene is TRBD2 (6 bases). V lost 2 bases, J lost 4 bases, and 14 bases lay in between. This CDR3 region has 15 residues. Germline V CDR1 and CDR2: MNHEY, SVGEGT. Written as DNA, the CDR3 is TGTGCCAGCAGTTACGACCGGGGGTTCGGAGAGACCCAGTACTTC. This gives the protein CASSYDRGFGETQYF.

There are many counts of this clonotype. The CDR3 loop is CSVLGLAGFTGELFF. The CDR3 DNA is TGCAGCGTATTGGGACTAGCGGGTTTCACCGGGGAGCTGTTTTTT. The rearrangement links TRBV29-1 to TRBJ2-2; 12 positions match TRBD2. The CDR3 has 15 residues. The V gene's germline CDR1 is SQVTM and CDR2 ANQGSEA. V shed 6 bases and J 4 bases; nucleotides not matched to a gene: 6.

This clonotype was observed many times. V and J are TRBV7-6 and TRBJ2-2; 12 bases are shared with TRBD2. This CDR3 region has 19 residues. The junction had 11 bases not matched to a gene; V was cut back by 5 bases and J by 1 base. CDR1 and CDR2 (germline): SGHVS, FNYEAQ. In DNA form, the CDR3 reads TGTGCCAGCAGCGTCGCCTACGGGACTAGCGGGTTGAACACCGGGGAGCTGTTTTTT. Protein product: CASSVAYGTSGLNTGELFF.

This chain connects TRBV20-1 to TRBJ2-3; D possibly corresponds to TRBD2 (5 bases). Germline assignment: CDR1 DFQATT and CDR2 SNEGSKA (reference sequence). The CDR3 has 14 amino acids. V gave up 3 bases and J gave up 0 bases, with 10 bases separating them. CDR3: CSARGGFSTDTQYF. The CDR3 DNA follows: TGCAGTGCTAGGGGCGGGTTCAGCACAGATACGCAGTATTTT.

This clonotype has just a few counts. V is TRBV7-6 and J is TRBJ1-2; perhaps TRBD1 as D (5 bases). Germline assignment: CDR1 SGHVS and CDR2 FNYEAQ. Trimming pared 5 bases from V and 0 bases from J, leaving 10 bases between. The CDR3 contains 14 residues. CDR3 DNA sequence: TGTGCCAGCAGCCGTGGGGGAGCTAACTATGGCTACACCTTC. Translating it yields CASSRGGANYGYTF.

This clonotype was recorded a few times. This chain connects TRBV7-4 to TRBJ2-1, with D perhaps matching TRBD1 (6 bases). The CDR3 totals 15 residues. V was trimmed by 5 bases and J by 3 bases, leaving 14 bases between them. Germline V lookup: CDR1 SGHVT, CDR2 SQSDAQ. CDR3 in DNA: TGTGCCAGCAGCCTAGACGGACAGTACTACAATGAGCAGTTCTTC. It encodes CASSLDGQYYNEQFF.

This clonotype was counted only a few times. The chain employs TRBV2 and TRBJ2-3, with D possibly TRBD1 on 6 matching bases. With 4 bases removed from V and 2 bases from J, the gap between germline ends came to 10 bases. Germline CDR1 reads SNHLY; CDR2 reads FYNNEI. This CDR3 contains 14 residues. CDR3: CASSVQGNTDTQYF. The CDR3 coding sequence is TGTGCCAGCAGTGTGCAGGGGAACACAGATACGCAGTATTTT.

A remark on this clonotype: Sequence at one end of the junction differs from germline and may be a read error. The chain is built from TRBV11-2 and TRBJ1-3; D remains unclear. Germline lookup yields CDR1 SGHAT and CDR2 FQNNGV. CDR3 size: 12 residues. The CDR3 region has the DNA TGTGCCAGCAGCCATCCTGGGAACACCATATATTTT. This codes for CASSHPGNTIYF.